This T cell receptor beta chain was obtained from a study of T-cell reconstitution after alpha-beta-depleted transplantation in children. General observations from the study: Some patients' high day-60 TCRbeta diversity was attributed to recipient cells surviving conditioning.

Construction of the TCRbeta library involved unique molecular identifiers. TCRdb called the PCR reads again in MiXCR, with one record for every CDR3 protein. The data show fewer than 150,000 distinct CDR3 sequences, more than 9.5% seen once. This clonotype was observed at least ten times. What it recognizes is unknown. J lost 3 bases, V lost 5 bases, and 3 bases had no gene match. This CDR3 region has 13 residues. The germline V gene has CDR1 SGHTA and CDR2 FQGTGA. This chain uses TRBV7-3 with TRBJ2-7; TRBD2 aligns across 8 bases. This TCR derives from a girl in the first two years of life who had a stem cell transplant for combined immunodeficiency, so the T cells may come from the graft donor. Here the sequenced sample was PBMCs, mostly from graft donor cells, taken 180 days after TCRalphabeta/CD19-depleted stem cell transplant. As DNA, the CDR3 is TGTGCCAGCAGCCCTGGGACTAGCTACGAGCAGTACTTC. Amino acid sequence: CASSPGTSYEQYF.